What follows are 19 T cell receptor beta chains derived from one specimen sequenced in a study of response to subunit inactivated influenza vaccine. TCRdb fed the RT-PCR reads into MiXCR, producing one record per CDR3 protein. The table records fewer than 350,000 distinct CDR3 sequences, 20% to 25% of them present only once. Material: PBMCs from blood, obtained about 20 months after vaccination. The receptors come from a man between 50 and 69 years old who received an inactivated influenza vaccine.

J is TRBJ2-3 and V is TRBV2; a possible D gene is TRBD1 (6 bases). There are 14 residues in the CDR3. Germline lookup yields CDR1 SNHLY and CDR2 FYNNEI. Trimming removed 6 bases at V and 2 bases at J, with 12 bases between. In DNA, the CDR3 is TGTGCCAGCAGGCTGGACAGCTTCACAGATACGCAGTATTTT. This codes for CASRLDSFTDTQYF.

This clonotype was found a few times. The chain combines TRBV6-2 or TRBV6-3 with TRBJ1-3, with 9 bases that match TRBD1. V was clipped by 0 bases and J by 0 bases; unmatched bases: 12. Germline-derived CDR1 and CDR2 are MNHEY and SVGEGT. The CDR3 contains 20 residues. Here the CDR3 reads CASSYSSPGTGSFSGNTIYF. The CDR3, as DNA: TGTGCCAGCAGTTACTCATCGCCCGGGACAGGGAGCTTCTCTGGAAACACCATATATTTT.

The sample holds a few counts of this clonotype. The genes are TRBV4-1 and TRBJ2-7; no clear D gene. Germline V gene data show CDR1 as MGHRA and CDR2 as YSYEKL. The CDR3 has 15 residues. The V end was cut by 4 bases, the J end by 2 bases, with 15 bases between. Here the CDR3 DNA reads TGCGCCAGCAGCCCGAGATATAGTGAGACCTACGAGCAGTACTTC. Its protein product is CASSPRYSETYEQYF.

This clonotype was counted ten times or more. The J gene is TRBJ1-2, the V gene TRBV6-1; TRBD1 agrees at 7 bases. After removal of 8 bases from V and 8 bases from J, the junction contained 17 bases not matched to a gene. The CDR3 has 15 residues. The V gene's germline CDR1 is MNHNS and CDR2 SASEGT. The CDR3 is CASSSIADRTVGYTF. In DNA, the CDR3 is TGTGCCAGCTCATCTATTGCGGACAGGACAGTGGGCTACACCTTC.

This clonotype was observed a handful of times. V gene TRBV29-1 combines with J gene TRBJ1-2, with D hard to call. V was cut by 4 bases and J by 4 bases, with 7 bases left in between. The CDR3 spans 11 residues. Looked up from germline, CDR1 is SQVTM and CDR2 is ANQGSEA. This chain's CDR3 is CSVGGGYGYTF. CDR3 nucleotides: TGCAGCGTTGGAGGCGGCTATGGCTACACCTTC.

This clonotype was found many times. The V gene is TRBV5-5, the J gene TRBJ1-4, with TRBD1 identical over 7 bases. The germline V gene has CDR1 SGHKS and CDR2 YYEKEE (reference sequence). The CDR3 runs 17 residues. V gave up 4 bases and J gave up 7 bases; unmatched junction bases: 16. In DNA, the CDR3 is TGTGCCAGCAGCCCCGACGAAAAGACAGGGAGGACTGAAAAACTGTTTTTT. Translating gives CASSPDEKTGRTEKLFF.

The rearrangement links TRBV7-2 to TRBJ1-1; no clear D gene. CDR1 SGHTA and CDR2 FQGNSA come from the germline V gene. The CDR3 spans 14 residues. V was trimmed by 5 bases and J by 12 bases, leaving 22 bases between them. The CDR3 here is CASSHSAREYVSFF. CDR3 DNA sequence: TGTGCCAGCAGCCACTCTGCCCGAGAGTATGTGTCTTTCTTT.

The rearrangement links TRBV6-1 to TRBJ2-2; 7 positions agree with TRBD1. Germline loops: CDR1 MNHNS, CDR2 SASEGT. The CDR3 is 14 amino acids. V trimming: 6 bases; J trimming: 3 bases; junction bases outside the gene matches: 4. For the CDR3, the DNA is TGTGCCAGCAGACGACAGGGCGACACCGGGGAGCTGTTTTTT. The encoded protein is CASRRQGDTGELFF.

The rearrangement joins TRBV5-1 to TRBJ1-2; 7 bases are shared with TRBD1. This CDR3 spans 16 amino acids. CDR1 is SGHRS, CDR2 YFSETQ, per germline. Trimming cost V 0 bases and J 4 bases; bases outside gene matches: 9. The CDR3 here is CASSLGPTGTSYGYTF. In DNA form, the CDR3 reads TGCGCCAGCAGCTTGGGTCCGACAGGGACCTCCTATGGCTACACCTTC.

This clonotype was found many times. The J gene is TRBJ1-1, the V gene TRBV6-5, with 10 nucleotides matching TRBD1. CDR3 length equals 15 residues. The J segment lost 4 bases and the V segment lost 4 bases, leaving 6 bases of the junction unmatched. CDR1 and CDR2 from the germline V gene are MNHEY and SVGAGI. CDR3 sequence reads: CASSLTGTGVTEAFF. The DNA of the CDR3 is TGTGCCAGCAGTTTAACCGGGACAGGGGTCACTGAAGCTTTCTTT.

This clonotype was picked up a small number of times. CDR3: CASSLSGGEKLFF. In DNA form, the CDR3 reads TGCGCCAGCAGCTTGTCGGGGGGTGAAAAACTGTTTTTT. The gene calls are TRBV5-1 and TRBJ1-4, with D perhaps matching TRBD1 (5 bases). This CDR3 contains 13 residues. Trimming pared 1 base from V and 7 bases from J, leaving 8 bases between. The germline gives CDR1 SGHRS, CDR2 YFSETQ.

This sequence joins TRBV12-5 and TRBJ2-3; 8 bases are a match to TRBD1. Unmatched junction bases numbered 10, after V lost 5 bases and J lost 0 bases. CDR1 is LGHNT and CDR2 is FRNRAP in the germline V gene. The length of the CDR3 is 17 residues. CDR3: CASGAGTGPPSTDTQYF. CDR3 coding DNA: TGTGCTAGTGGTGCCGGGACAGGACCTCCTAGCACAGATACGCAGTATTTT.

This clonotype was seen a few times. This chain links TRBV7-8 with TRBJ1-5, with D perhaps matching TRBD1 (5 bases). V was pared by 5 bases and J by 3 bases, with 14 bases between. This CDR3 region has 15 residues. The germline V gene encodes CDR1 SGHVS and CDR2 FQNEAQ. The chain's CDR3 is CASSPFRGINQPQHF. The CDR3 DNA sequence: TGTGCCAGCAGCCCTTTCCGGGGCATCAATCAGCCCCAGCATTTT.

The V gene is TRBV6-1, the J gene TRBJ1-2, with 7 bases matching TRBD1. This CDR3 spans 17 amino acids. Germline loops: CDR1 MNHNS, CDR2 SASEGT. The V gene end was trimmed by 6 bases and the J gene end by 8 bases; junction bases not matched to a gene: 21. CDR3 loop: CASRSFTGQSLAWGYTF. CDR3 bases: TGTGCCAGCAGGTCCTTCACGGGACAGAGCCTCGCGTGGGGCTACACCTTC.

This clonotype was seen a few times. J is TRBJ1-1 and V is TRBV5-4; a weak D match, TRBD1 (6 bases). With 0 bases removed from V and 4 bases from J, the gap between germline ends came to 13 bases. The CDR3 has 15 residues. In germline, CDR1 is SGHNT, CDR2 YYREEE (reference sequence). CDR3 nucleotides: TGTGCCAGCAGCTTGGTGGGGGGCTGGAGCACTGAAGCTTTCTTT. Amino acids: CASSLVGGWSTEAFF.

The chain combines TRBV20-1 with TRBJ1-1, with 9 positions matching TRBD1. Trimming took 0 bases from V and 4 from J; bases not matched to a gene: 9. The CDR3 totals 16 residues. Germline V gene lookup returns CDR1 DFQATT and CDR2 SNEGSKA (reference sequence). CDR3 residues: CSARDLFGQGTTEAFF. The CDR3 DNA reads TGCAGTGCTAGAGATCTTTTTGGACAGGGGACCACTGAAGCTTTCTTT.

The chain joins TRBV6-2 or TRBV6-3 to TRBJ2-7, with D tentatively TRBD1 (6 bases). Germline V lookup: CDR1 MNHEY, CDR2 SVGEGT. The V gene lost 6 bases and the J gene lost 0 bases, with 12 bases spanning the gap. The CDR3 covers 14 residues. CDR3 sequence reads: CASRPATGSYEQYF. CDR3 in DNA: TGTGCCAGCAGGCCTGCGACAGGCTCCTACGAGCAGTACTTC.

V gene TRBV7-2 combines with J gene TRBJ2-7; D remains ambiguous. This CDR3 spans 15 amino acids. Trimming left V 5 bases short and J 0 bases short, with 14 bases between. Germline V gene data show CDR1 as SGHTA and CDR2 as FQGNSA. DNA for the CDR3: TGTGCCAGCAGCCATTTGGGGTTTTTCTCCTACGAGCAGTACTTC. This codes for CASSHLGFFSYEQYF.

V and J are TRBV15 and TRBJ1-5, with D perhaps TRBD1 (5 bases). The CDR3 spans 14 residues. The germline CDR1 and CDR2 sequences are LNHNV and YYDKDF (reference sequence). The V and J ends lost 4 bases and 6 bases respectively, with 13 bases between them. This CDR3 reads CATSKIGALQPQHF. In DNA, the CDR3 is TGTGCCACCAGCAAGATCGGGGCGCTTCAGCCCCAGCATTTT.